One sample yielded the 31 T cell receptor beta chains listed below, sequenced in a study of response to subunit inactivated influenza vaccine (dated by TCRdb to the late 2010s). The library was prepared using RT-PCR. Sequencing took place on an Illumina HiSeq 2500. TCRdb reran the public reads through fastp at Q25 and MiXCR, keeping productive beta chains. Every distinct CDR3 protein forms one entry, paired with its most common genes and DNA. The sample yields around 570,000 distinct CDR3 sequences; around 10% were counted once. The ten largest clonotypes hold approximately 9.9% of the sample. These same data were also listed under a study on T cells expressing NK-cell markers. Drawing on the second study: 5'RACE template switching, by which a universal primer site and unique molecular identifiers were added, was used to make TCR beta cDNA libraries.

The sequencing used PBMCs from blood, collected on the day of vaccination. Receptors were obtained from a man in his forties or fifties who received an inactivated influenza vaccine. Donor details come from another sample of the same person, matched by shared clones.

The chain has TRBV20-1 and TRBJ2-7, with 8 bases matching TRBD1. CDR3 length equals 12 residues. Germline lookup yields CDR1 DFQATT and CDR2 SNEGSKA (reference sequence). J was trimmed by 3 bases and V by 6 bases; bases with no gene match: 4. The CDR3 sequence is CSAIGQGYEQYF. As DNA, the CDR3 is TGCAGTGCGATTGGACAGGGCTACGAGCAGTACTTC.

The V gene is TRBV20-1, the J gene TRBJ2-2; D unresolved. The CDR3 totals 15 residues. Germline V gene lookup returns CDR1 DFQATT and CDR2 SNEGSKA (reference sequence). With 0 bases removed from V and 1 base from J, the gap between germline ends came to 9 bases. Here the CDR3 DNA reads TGCAGTGCTAGAGATTCCCAGCGGAACACCGGGGAGCTGTTTTTT. This translates into CSARDSQRNTGELFF.

This clonotype was counted many times. This sequence joins TRBV6-2 or TRBV6-3 and TRBJ2-4; D might be TRBD2 (5 bases). The V gene's germline CDR1 is MNHEY and CDR2 SVGEGT. Between the trimmed V and J ends, which lost 2 bases and 7 bases, there was a span of 9 bases. The CDR3 is made up of 13 amino acids. Here the CDR3 reads CASSYREFNIQYF. The CDR3 DNA reads as TGTGCCAGCAGTTACAGGGAGTTCAACATTCAGTACTTC.

This clonotype was counted a few times. The chain links TRBV7-2 to TRBJ2-1; D possibly corresponds to TRBD1 (5 bases). Trimming pared 2 bases from V and 1 base from J, leaving 9 bases between. This CDR3 has 15 residues. In germline, CDR1 is SGHTA, CDR2 FQGNSA. CDR3 sequence: CASSLQGVSYNEQFF. In DNA, the CDR3 is TGTGCCAGCAGCTTACAGGGTGTTTCCTACAATGAGCAGTTCTTC.

This clonotype was observed a few times. The chain couples TRBV11-2 to TRBJ2-1; 10 bases are a match to TRBD2. Germline assignment: CDR1 SGHAT and CDR2 FQNNGV. The CDR3 extends over 18 amino acids. V dropped 2 bases and J dropped 1; count of bases not matched to a gene: 8. The DNA of the CDR3 is TGTGCCAGCAGCTTATCTTCTCGACTAGCGGGTTCCTACAATGAGCAGTTCTTC. Its protein is CASSLSSRLAGSYNEQFF. Looking up the rest from reference TRBV11-2 and TRBJ2-1 gives the full variable domain: EAGVAQSPRYKIIEKRQSVAFWCNPISGHATLYWYQQILGQGPKLLIQFQNNGVVDDSQLPKDRFSAERLKGVDSTLKIQPAKLEDSAVYLCASSLSSRLAGSYNEQFFGPGTRLTVL.

The J gene is TRBJ2-3, the V gene TRBV5-6; D call uncertain. Germline V CDR1 and CDR2: SGHDT, YYEEEE. V shed 5 bases and J shed 2 bases, with 12 bases lying between them. The CDR3 consists of 14 residues. Here the CDR3 reads CASRVSPITDTQYF. CDR3 coding DNA: TGTGCCAGCAGGGTCTCTCCGATCACAGATACGCAGTATTTT.

This clonotype was seen a handful of times. The rearrangement uses TRBV12-3 or TRBV12-4 and TRBJ1-5, with D possibly being TRBD1 (6 bases). Trimming pared 4 bases from V and 2 bases from J, leaving 12 bases between. This CDR3 is 15 amino acids long. The CDR3 region has the DNA TGTGCCAGCAGTTCAAGACAGGCCCGCAATCAGCCCCAGCATTTT. Amino acids: CASSSRQARNQPQHF.

A few counts support this clonotype. The chain joins TRBV15 to TRBJ1-1; D not certain. Germline assignment: CDR1 LNHNV and CDR2 YYDKDF (reference sequence). This CDR3 is 15 amino acids long. Trimming took off 1 base at V and 3 bases at J, with 12 bases between the two ends. DNA of the CDR3: TGTGCCACCAGCAGAGCCACCCGCGAGGACACTGAAGCTTTCTTT. Its translation: CATSRATREDTEAFF. The variable domain in full, completed from reference TRBV15 and TRBJ1-1, reads DAMVIQNPRYQVTQFGKPVTLSCSQTLNHNVMYWYQQKSSQAPKLLFHYYDKDFNNEADTPDNFQSRRPNTSFCFLDIRSPGLGDTAMYLCATSRATREDTEAFFGQGTRLTVV.

This clonotype was counted a few times. This sequence joins TRBV20-1 and TRBJ1-1, with a tentative D call TRBD1 (6 bases). V gave up 1 base and J gave up 4 bases, with 16 bases separating them. The V gene's germline CDR1 is DFQATT and CDR2 SNEGSKA (reference sequence). The CDR3 consists of 15 residues. CDR3 sequence (DNA): TGCAGTGCTAGAGCCCCCACCAGGGGATCCACTGAAGCTTTCTTT. This encodes CSARAPTRGSTEAFF.

The CDR3 spells CASSEGYQGGELFF. CDR3 in DNA: TGTGCCAGCAGTGAAGGCTACCAGGGCGGGGAGCTGTTTTTT. This rearrangement joins TRBV2 to TRBJ2-2, with a weak D call TRBD1 (5 bases). The germline V gene has CDR1 SNHLY and CDR2 FYNNEI. CDR3 length equals 14 residues. V was pared by 1 base and J by 7 bases, with 10 bases between. The whole variable domain, remainder taken from reference TRBV2 and TRBJ2-2, is EPEVTQTPSHQVTQMGQEVILRCVPISNHLYFYWYRQILGQKVEFLVSFYNNEISEKSEIFDDQFSVERPDGSNFTLKIRSTKLEDSAMYFCASSEGYQGGELFFGEGSRLTVL.

In this sample, this clonotype turned up many times. CDR3 protein: CSVGGIGQVGGETQYF. DNA for the CDR3: TGCAGCGTTGGCGGAATCGGACAGGTCGGAGGAGAGACCCAGTACTTC. The chain uses TRBV29-1 and TRBJ2-5; 7 bases agree with TRBD1. V lost 4 bases and J lost 4; bases outside the gene matches: 15. The CDR3 has 16 amino acids. Germline CDR1 SQVTM, CDR2 ANQGSEA.

The chain links TRBV2 to TRBJ2-1, with 7 bases matching TRBD2. The V and J ends lost 8 bases and 7 bases, in that order; junction bases with no gene match: 11. Germline V CDR1 and CDR2: SNHLY, FYNNEI. The CDR3 covers 14 residues. CDR3 sequence reads: CASGPAARGNEQFF. Here the CDR3 DNA reads TGTGCCAGCGGGCCTGCGGCGCGGGGGAATGAGCAGTTCTTC.

This chain links TRBV20-1 with TRBJ2-5, with D possibly TRBD2 on 7 matching bases. Trimming shortened V by 6 bases and J by 4 bases, and 18 bases separated the two germline ends. CDR1 and CDR2 (germline): DFQATT, SNEGSKA (reference sequence). CDR3 length: 14 residues. CDR3 in amino acids: CSAPGGAWRETQYF. DNA of the CDR3: TGCAGTGCCCCTGGGGGGGCCTGGCGAGAGACCCAGTACTTC.

This clonotype was detected only a few times. V usage is TRBV7-8 and J usage is TRBJ2-5; a weak D match, TRBD2 (6 bases). The CDR3 spans 17 residues. V lost 0 bases to trimming and J lost 2 bases, with 16 bases between them. Germline loops: CDR1 SGHVS, CDR2 FQNEAQ. The CDR3 spells CASSLARLARLQETQYF. The DNA of the CDR3 is TGTGCCAGCAGCTTAGCGCGTCTAGCGAGACTACAAGAGACCCAGTACTTC.

The chain uses TRBV6-1 and TRBJ1-1; TRBD1 aligns across 7 bases. Germline loops: CDR1 MNHNS, CDR2 SASEGT. This CDR3 comprises 13 residues. The V segment lost 6 bases and the J segment 5 bases; nucleotides outside the gene matches: 6. CDR3 DNA sequence: TGTGCCAGCAGCAGGGGGTTAAGGACTGAAGCTTTCTTT. Protein: CASSRGLRTEAFF.

This clonotype was detected many times. This chain joins TRBV9 and TRBJ2-1, with D tentatively TRBD1 (6 bases). This CDR3 has 16 residues. The V and J ends lost 0 bases and 3 bases respectively, with 13 bases between them. Germline V CDR1 and CDR2: SGDLS, YYNGEE. The CDR3: CASSVAGDTLYNEQFF. Here the CDR3 DNA reads TGTGCCAGCAGCGTAGCTGGGGACACCCTCTACAATGAGCAGTTCTTC.

V and J are TRBV5-5 and TRBJ2-5; D is perhaps TRBD2 (5 bases). This CDR3 is 13 amino acids long. Germline loops: CDR1 SGHKS, CDR2 YYEKEE (reference sequence). The V gene lost 0 bases and the J gene lost 5 bases, with 8 bases spanning the gap. This CDR3 reads CASSLVVAETQYF. The CDR3 DNA reads TGTGCCAGCAGCTTGGTGGTAGCGGAGACCCAGTACTTC.

This clonotype was found a few times. The chain links TRBV10-3 to TRBJ2-2; D is undetermined. V shed 0 bases and J shed 6 bases, with 14 bases lying between them. CDR1 ENHRY and CDR2 SYGVKD come from the germline V gene. This CDR3 region has 16 residues. CDR3: CAISESRLEGPGELFF. The CDR3 nucleotides are TGTGCCATCAGTGAGTCGCGGCTAGAAGGACCCGGGGAGCTGTTTTTT.

This clonotype came up many times. The rearrangement links TRBV20-1 to TRBJ2-7, with 10 positions matching TRBD1. Germline trimming cut 6 bases from V and 4 bases from J; bases unmatched to any gene: 6. Germline V lookup: CDR1 DFQATT, CDR2 SNEGSKA (reference sequence). There are 13 residues in the CDR3. The chain's CDR3 is CSARQGARYEQYF. In DNA, the CDR3 is TGCAGTGCCAGACAGGGGGCAAGATACGAGCAGTACTTC.

The sample holds many counts of this clonotype. This rearrangement joins TRBV15 to TRBJ2-2, with 9 bases that match TRBD2. V trimming: 0 bases; J trimming: 4 bases; junction bases outside the gene matches: 0. This CDR3 contains 15 residues. From germline, CDR1 is LNHNV and CDR2 YYDKDF (reference sequence). Here the CDR3 DNA reads TGTGCCACCAGCAGAGAACTAGCGGGCACCGGGGAGCTGTTTTTT. This codes for CATSRELAGTGELFF.

This clonotype appeared a few times. The rearrangement links TRBV28 to TRBJ2-3, with D hard to call. The V end lost 4 bases, the J end lost 1 base, and 12 bases lay between the germline ends. This CDR3 is 15 amino acids long. The V gene's germline CDR1 is MDHEN and CDR2 SYDVKM. As DNA, the CDR3 is TGTGCCAGCAGTTCACCGGGCTTCCGCACAGATACGCAGTATTTT. This codes for CASSSPGFRTDTQYF.

This clonotype was detected a few times. This sequence joins TRBV11-1 and TRBJ2-5; D is undetermined. V was shortened by 5 bases and J by 2 bases, with 12 bases between the two germline ends. Looked up from germline, CDR1 is SGHAT and CDR2 is FQDESV (reference sequence). This CDR3 is built from 14 residues. CDR3 nucleotides: TGTGCCAGCAGCCCTGGGAACCGACAAGAGACCCAGTACTTC. Protein: CASSPGNRQETQYF.

This clonotype showed up just a few times. The chain couples TRBV12-3 or TRBV12-4 to TRBJ1-1; 7 bases map to TRBD1. The ends lost 5 bases at V and 0 bases at J; junction bases unmatched: 6. This CDR3 spans 15 amino acids. Here the CDR3 DNA reads TGTGCCAGCAGTAGAGGGACAGTGATGAACACTGAAGCTTTCTTT. Amino acid sequence: CASSRGTVMNTEAFF.

The chain couples TRBV28 to TRBJ2-5; D may be TRBD2 (5 bases). Germline V gene data show CDR1 as MDHEN and CDR2 as SYDVKM. Trimming removed 9 bases at V and 4 bases at J, with 18 bases between. The CDR3 covers 14 residues. Here the CDR3 DNA reads TGTGCCAGTTCAGATCTAGCCCCTACAGAGACCCAGTACTTC. It yields the protein CASSDLAPTETQYF.

The gene calls are TRBV13 and TRBJ2-7; 13 nucleotides agree with TRBD2. V lost 5 bases, J lost 2 bases, and 9 bases stayed unmatched. The CDR3 has 17 amino acids. Germline CDR1 PRHDT, CDR2 FYEKMQ (reference sequence). The chain's CDR3 is CASSLSGTSGIPYEQYF. CDR3 coding DNA: TGTGCCAGCAGCCTTAGTGGGACTAGCGGGATCCCCTACGAGCAGTACTTC. Full variable domain (outside the CDR3, taken from reference TRBV13 and TRBJ2-7): AAGVIQSPRHLIKEKRETATLKCYPIPRHDTVYWYQQGPGQDPQFLISFYEKMQSDKGSIPDRFSAQQFSDYHSELNMSSLELGDSALYFCASSLSGTSGIPYEQYFGPGTRLTVT.

V is TRBV20-1 and J is TRBJ1-2, with D maybe TRBD1 (5 bases). The CDR3 has 13 amino acids. The germline CDR1 and CDR2 sequences are DFQATT and SNEGSKA (reference sequence). V lost 0 bases, J lost 4 bases, and 9 bases lay in between. The CDR3 loop is CSARDYRSYGYTF. The CDR3 bases are TGCAGTGCTAGAGATTACAGGAGCTATGGCTACACCTTC.

This clonotype was observed a single time. The CDR3 sequence is CATSDLRGSGGYNEQFF. CDR3 DNA: TGTGCCACCAGTGATCTACGTGGTAGCGGGGGATACAATGAGCAGTTCTTC. The V call is TRBV24-1, the J call TRBJ2-1; 9 positions agree with TRBD2. Germline V CDR1 and CDR2: KGHDR, SFDVKD. V lost 3 bases and J lost 4; bases outside the gene matches: 9. The CDR3 length is 17 residues.

This clonotype was observed a few times. The DNA for the CDR3 is TGTGCCAGCAGTACGGGACAGGGGATAAATTCACCCCTCCACTTT. Encoded protein: CASSTGQGINSPLHF. V is TRBV12-3 or TRBV12-4 and J is TRBJ1-6; 10 bases fit TRBD1. The V segment lost 5 bases and the J segment 7 bases; nucleotides outside the gene matches: 5. The CDR3 sequence is 15 residues long.

At least ten counts were recorded for this clonotype. The chain combines TRBV7-2 with TRBJ2-3, with no clear D. Germline V lookup: CDR1 SGHTA, CDR2 FQGNSA. The CDR3 spans 17 residues. Trimming took off 3 bases at V and 3 bases at J, with 19 bases between the two ends. The CDR3 sequence: CASSLYGPLNITDTQYF. CDR3 bases: TGTGCCAGCAGCTTGTATGGACCTTTGAATATAACAGATACGCAGTATTTT.

V and J are TRBV4-1 and TRBJ2-2; D remains unclear. The CDR3 runs 15 residues. Trimming shortened V by 7 bases and J by 9 bases, and 21 bases separated the two germline ends. Germline V CDR1 and CDR2: MGHRA, YSYEKL. The CDR3 reads CASTGQNLRARELFF. Written as DNA, the CDR3 is TGCGCCAGCACTGGGCAGAACCTTCGTGCCAGGGAGCTGTTTTTT.

V and J are TRBV28 and TRBJ2-1; D is ambiguous. The ends were cut back, 11 bases at V and 3 bases at J, with 14 bases in the middle. The V gene's germline CDR1 is MDHEN and CDR2 SYDVKM. The CDR3 runs to 13 residues. The CDR3 nucleotides are TGTGCCGGCGCAGACGGTTACTACAATGAGCAGTTCTTC. Its translation: CAGADGYYNEQFF.